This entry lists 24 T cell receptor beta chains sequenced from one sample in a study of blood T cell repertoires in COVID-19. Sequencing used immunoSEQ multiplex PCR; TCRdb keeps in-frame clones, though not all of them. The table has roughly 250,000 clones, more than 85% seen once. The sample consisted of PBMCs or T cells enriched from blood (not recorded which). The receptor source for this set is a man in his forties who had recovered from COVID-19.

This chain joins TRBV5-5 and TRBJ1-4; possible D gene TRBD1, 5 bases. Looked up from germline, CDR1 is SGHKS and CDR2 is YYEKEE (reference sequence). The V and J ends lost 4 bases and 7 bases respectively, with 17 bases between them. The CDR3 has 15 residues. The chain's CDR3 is CASSRVGREAEKLFF. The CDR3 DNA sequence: TGTGCCAGCAGCCGAGTAGGCAGGGAGGCTGAAAAACTGTTTTTT.

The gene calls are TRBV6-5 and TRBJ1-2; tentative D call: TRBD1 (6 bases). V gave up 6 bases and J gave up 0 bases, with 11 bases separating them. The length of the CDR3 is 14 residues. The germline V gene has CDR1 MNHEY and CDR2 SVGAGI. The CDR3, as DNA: TGTGCCAGCAGCCGAACAGGGACTAACTATGGCTACACCTTC. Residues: CASSRTGTNYGYTF.

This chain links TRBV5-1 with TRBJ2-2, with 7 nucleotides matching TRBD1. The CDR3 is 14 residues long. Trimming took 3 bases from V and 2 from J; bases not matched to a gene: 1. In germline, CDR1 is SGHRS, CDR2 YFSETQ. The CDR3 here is CASSWDRNTGELFF. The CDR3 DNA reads TGCGCCAGCAGCTGGGACAGAAACACCGGGGAGCTGTTTTTT.

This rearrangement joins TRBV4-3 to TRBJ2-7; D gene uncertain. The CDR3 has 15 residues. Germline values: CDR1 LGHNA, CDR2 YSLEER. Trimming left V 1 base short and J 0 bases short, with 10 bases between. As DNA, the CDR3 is TGCGCCAGCAGCCAAGGATACGAGAGCTCCTACGAGCAGTACTTC. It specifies CASSQGYESSYEQYF.

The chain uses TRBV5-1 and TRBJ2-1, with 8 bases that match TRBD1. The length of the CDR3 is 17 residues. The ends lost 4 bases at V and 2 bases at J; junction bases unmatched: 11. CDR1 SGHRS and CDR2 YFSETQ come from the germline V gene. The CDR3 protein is CASSMTGEIVAYNEQFF. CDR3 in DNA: TGCGCCAGCAGCATGACAGGGGAGATCGTGGCCTACAATGAGCAGTTCTTC.

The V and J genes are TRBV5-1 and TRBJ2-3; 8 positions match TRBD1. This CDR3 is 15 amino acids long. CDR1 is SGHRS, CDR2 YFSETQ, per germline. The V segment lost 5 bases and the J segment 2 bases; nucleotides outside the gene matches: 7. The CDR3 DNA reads TGCGCCAGCAGTTTCCAGGGACAGGTCACAGATACGCAGTATTTT. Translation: CASSFQGQVTDTQYF.

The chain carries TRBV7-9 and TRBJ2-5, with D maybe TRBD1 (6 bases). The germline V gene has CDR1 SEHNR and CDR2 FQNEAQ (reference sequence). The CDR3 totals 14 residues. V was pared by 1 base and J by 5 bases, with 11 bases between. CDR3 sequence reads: CASSLDQGRETQYF. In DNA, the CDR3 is TGTGCCAGCAGCTTAGACCAGGGGCGGGAGACCCAGTACTTC. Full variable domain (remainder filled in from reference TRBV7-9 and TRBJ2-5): DTGVSQNPRHKITKRGQNVTFRCDPISEHNRLYWYRQTLGQGPEFLTYFQNEAQLEKSRLLSDRFSAERPKGSFSTLEIQRTEQGDSAMYLCASSLDQGRETQYFGPGTRLLVL.

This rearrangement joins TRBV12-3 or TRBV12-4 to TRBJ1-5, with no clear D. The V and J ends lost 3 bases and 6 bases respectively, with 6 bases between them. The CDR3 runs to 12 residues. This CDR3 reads CASSFNGQPQHF. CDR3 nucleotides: TGTGCCAGCAGTTTTAACGGTCAGCCCCAGCATTTT.

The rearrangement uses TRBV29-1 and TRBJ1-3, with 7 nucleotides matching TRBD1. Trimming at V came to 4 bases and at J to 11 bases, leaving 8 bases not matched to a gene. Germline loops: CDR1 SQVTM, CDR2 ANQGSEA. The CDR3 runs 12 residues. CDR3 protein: CSVARTGQPIYF. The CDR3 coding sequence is TGCAGCGTTGCTCGGACAGGCCAACCCATATATTTT.

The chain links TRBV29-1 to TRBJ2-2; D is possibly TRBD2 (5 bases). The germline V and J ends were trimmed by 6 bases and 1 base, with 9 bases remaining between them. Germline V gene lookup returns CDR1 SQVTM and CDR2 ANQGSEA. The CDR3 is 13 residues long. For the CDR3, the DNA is TGCAGCGTGTACGAGGGGAACACCGGGGAGCTGTTTTTT. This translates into CSVYEGNTGELFF.

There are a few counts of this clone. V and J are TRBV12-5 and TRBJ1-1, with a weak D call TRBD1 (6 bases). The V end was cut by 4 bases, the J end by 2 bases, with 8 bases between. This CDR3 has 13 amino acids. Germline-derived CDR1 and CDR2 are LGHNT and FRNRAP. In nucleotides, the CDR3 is TGTGCTAGTGGTTGGGGGGGCAACACTGAAGCTTTCTTT. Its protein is CASGWGGNTEAFF.

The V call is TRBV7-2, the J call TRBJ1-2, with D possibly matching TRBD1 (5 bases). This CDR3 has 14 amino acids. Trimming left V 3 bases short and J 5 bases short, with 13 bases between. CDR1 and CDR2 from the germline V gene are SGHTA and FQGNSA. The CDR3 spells CASSFRGVGYGYTF. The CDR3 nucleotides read TGTGCCAGCAGCTTCCGGGGGGTGGGATATGGCTACACCTTC.

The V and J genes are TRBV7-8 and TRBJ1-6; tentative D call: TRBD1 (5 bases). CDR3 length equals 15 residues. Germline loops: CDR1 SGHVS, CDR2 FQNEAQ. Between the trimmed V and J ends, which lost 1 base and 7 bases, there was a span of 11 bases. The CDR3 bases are TGTGCCAGCAGCTTAGGGGGGGGGTTGAATTCACCCCTCCACTTT. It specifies CASSLGGGLNSPLHF. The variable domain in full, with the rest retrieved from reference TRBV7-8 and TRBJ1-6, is GAGVSQSPRYKVAKRGQDVALRCDPISGHVSLFWYQQALGQGPEFLTYFQNEAQLDKSGLPSDRFFAERPEGSVSTLKIQRTQQEDSAVYLCASSLGGGLNSPLHFGNGTRLTVT.

CDR3 region: CASRVQGTFYGYTF. The CDR3 coding sequence is TGTGCCAGCAGGGTACAGGGGACTTTCTATGGCTACACCTTC. The chain joins TRBV6-5 to TRBJ1-2; 7 bases are shared with TRBD1. With V trimmed by 6 bases and J by 4 bases, 8 bases remained unmatched. The CDR3 covers 14 residues. Looked up from germline, CDR1 is MNHEY and CDR2 is SVGAGI.

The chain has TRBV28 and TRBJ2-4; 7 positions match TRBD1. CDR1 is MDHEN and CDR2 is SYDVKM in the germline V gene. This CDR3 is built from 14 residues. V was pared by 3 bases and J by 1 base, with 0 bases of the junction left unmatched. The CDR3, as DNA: TGTGCCAGCAGTTTCAGGGGGGCCAAAAACATTCAGTACTTC. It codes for CASSFRGAKNIQYF.

Written as DNA, the CDR3 is TGTGCCAGCAGCTTAGTTGTGACTGCGAATTCCTACGAGCAGTACTTC. It encodes CASSLVVTANSYEQYF. This chain connects TRBV7-6 to TRBJ2-7; no firm D call. The CDR3 has 16 residues. The V gene lost 1 base and the J gene lost 1 base, with 14 bases spanning the gap. Germline CDR1 SGHVS, CDR2 FNYEAQ.

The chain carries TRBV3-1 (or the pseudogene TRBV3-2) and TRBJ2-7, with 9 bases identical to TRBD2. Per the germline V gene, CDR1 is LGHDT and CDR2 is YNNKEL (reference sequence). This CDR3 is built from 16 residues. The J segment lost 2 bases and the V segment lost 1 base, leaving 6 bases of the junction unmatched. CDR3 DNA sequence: TGTGCCAGCAGCCAAGCCTCGGTAGCGGGAGCCTACGAGCAGTACTTC. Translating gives CASSQASVAGAYEQYF.

For the CDR3, the DNA is TGTGCCAGCAGTTCCGGGTCCTATCAGCCCCAGCATTTT. This gives the protein CASSSGSYQPQHF. This chain uses TRBV6-2 or TRBV6-3 with TRBJ1-5; D uncertain. In germline, CDR1 is MNHEY, CDR2 SVGEGT. The V end was cut by 4 bases, the J end by 5 bases, with 9 bases between. The CDR3 contains 13 residues.

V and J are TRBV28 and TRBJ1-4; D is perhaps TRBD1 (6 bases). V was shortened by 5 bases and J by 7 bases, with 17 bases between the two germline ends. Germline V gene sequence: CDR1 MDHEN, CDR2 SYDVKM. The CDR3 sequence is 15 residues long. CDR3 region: CASSVIQGVSEKLFF. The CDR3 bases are TGTGCCAGCAGTGTGATACAGGGTGTTTCTGAAAAACTGTTTTTT.

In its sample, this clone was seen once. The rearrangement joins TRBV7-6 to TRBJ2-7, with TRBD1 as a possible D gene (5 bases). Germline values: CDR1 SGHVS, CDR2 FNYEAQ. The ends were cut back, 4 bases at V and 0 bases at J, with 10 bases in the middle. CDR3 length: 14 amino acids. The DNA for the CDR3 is TGTGCCAGCAGCTCGACAGCGAGCTCCTACGAGCAGTACTTC. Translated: CASSSTASSYEQYF. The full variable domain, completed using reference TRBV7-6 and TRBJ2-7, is GAGVSQSPRYKVTKRGQDVALRCDPISGHVSLYWYRQALGQGPEFLTYFNYEAQQDKSGLPNDRFSAERPEGSISTLTIQRTEQRDSAMYRCASSSTASSYEQYFGPGTRLTVT.

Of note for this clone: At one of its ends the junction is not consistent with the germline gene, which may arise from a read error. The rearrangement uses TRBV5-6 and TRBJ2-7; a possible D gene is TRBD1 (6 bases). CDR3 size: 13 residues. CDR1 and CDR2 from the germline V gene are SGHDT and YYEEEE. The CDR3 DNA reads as TGTGCCAGCAGTTTGGACAGAACCTACGAGCAGTACTTC. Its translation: CASSLDRTYEQYF.

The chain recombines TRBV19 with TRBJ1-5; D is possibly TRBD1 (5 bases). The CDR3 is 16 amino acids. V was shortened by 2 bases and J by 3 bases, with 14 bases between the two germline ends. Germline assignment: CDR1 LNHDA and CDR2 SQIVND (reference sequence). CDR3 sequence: CASSIFTGTPNQPQHF. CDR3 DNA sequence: TGTGCCAGTAGTATATTTACAGGAACCCCCAATCAGCCCCAGCATTTT.

As DNA, the CDR3 is TGTGCCTGGTCAGGACAGGGTCTCTACGAGCAGTACTTC. Amino acids: CAWSGQGLYEQYF. This rearrangement joins TRBV30 to TRBJ2-7, with 8 bases that match TRBD1. The length of the CDR3 is 13 residues. Germline trimming cut 5 bases from V and 3 bases from J; bases unmatched to any gene: 6. Germline CDR1 GTSNPN, CDR2 SVGIG (reference sequence).

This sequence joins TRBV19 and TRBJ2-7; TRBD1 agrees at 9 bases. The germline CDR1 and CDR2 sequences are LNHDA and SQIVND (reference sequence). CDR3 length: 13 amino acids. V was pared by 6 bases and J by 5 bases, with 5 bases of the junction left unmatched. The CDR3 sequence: CASRTGTGHEQYF. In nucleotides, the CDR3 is TGTGCCAGTAGAACCGGGACAGGGCACGAGCAGTACTTC.